Described below is a single T cell receptor (beta chain) sequence and its context. After removal of 1 base from V and 0 bases from J, the junction contained 7 bases not matched to a gene. CDR1 SGHKS and CDR2 YYEKEE come from the germline V gene (reference sequence). The CDR3 consists of 16 residues. The data derive from a study of technical replicates of blood from a handful of donors. The repertoire was sequenced with immunoSEQ multiplex PCR; TCRdb's copy has only in-frame clones and lacks some. The sample carries some 60,000 clones, just under 95% recorded once. The specimen sequenced was PBMCs. This receptor was taken from a human donor in good health. Some clones in this sample may be carry-over from other donors' samples. The chain recombines TRBV5-5 with TRBJ2-7; 7 positions match TRBD2. In DNA form, the CDR3 reads TGTGCCAGCAGCTTGTCTTTCGGGGGGAGCTCCTACGAGCAGTACTTC. Translation gives CASSLSFGGSSYEQYF.